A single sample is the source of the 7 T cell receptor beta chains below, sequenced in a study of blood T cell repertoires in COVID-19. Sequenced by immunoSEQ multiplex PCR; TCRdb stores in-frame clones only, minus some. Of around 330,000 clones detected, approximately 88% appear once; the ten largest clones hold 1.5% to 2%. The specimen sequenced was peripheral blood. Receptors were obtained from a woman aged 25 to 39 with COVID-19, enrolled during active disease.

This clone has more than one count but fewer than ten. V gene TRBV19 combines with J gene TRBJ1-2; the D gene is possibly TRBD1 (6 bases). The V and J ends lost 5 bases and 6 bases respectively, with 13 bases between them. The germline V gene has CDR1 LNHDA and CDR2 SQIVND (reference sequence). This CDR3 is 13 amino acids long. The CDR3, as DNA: TGTGCCAGTAGTGTACAGGGTAGAGATGGCTACACCTTC. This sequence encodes CASSVQGRDGYTF.

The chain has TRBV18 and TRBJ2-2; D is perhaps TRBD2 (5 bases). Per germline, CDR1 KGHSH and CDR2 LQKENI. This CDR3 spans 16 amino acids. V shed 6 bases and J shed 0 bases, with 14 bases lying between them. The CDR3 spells CASSTVSEANTGELFF. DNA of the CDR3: TGTGCCAGCTCCACCGTCTCGGAGGCGAACACCGGGGAGCTGTTTTTT.

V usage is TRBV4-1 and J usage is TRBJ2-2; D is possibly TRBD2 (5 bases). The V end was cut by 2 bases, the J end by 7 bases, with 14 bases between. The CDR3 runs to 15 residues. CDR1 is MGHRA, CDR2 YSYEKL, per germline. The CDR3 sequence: CASSQSRTVGGELFF. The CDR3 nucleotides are TGCGCCAGCAGCCAATCTAGGACTGTCGGCGGGGAGCTGTTTTTT.

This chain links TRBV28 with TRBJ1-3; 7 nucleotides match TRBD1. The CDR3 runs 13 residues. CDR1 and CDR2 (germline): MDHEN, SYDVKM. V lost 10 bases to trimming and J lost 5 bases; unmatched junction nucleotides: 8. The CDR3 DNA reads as TGTGCCACAGGGGACAGTTCCCGAAACACCATATATTTT. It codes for CATGDSSRNTIYF.

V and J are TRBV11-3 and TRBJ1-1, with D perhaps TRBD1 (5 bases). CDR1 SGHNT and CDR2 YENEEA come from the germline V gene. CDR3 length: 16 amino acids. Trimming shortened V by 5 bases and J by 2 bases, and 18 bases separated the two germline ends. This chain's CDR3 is CASSRLRGEINTEAFF. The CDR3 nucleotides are TGTGCCAGCAGCCGCCTTCGGGGGGAGATAAACACTGAAGCTTTCTTT.

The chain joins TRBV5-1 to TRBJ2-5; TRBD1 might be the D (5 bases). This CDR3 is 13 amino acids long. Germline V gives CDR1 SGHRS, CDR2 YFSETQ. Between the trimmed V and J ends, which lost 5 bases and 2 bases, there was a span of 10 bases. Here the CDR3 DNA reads TGCGCCAGCAGGACGACAGATCAAGAGACCCAGTACTTC. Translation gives CASRTTDQETQYF.

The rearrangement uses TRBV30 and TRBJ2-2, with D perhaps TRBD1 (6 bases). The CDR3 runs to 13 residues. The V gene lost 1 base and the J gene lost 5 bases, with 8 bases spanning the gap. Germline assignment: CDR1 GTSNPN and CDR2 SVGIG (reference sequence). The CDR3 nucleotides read TGTGCCTGGAGTGAGACAGGAACCGGGGAGCTGTTTTTT. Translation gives CAWSETGTGELFF.